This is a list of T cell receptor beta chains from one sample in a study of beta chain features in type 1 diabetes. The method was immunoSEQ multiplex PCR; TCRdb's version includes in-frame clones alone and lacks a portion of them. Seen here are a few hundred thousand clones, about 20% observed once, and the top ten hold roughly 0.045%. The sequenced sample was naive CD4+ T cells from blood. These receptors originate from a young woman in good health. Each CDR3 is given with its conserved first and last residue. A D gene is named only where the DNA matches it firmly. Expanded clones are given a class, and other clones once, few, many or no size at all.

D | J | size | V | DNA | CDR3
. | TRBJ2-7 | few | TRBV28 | TGTGCCAGCAGTCCCCGGACTACCTACGAGCAGTACTTC | CASSPRTTYEQYF
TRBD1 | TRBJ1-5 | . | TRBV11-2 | TGTGCCAGCAGCTTAGAGACAGGGGAACAGCCCCAGCATTTT | CASSLETGEQPQHF
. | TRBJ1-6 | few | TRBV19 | TGTGCCAGTAGCACCCAGGGTAAGGGGTCACCCCTCCACTTT | CASSTQGKGSPLHF
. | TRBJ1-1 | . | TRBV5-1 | TGCGCCAGCAGCTTCCTGCAGGGCGGATCCACTGAAGCTTTCTTT | CASSFLQGGSTEAFF
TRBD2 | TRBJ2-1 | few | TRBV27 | TGTGCCAGCAGTCGAGCGGGAGGGCGGAATGAGCAGTTCTTC | CASSRAGGRNEQFF
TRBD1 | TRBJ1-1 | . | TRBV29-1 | TGCAGCGTTGATCCCGGACAGGGCGGGGCAGCTTTCTTT | CSVDPGQGGAAFF
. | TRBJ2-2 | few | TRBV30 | TGTGCCTGGGGGGAAGGGATGAGCGGACTTACGAACACCGGGGAGCTGTTTTTT | CAWGEGMSGLTNTGELFF
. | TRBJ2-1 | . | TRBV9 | TGTGCCAGCAGCGTTGAGCAGGCAGTGGATGAGCAGTTCTTC | CASSVEQAVDEQFF
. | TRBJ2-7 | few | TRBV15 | TGTGCCACCAGCAGAGTGAGCAGGGCCTACGAGCAGTACTTC | CATSRVSRAYEQYF
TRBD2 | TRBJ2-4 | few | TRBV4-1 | TGCGCCAGCAGTCGAGGACTAGCGGGAGGTTTCGCCAAAAACATTCAGTACTTC | CASSRGLAGGFAKNIQYF
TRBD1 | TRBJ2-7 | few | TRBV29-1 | TGCAGCGTTGAATCCGGGACAGGGGGCTACGAGCAGTACTTC | CSVESGTGGYEQYF
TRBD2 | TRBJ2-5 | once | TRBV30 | TGTGCCTGGAGTGTACGAAGGACTAGCGGGAGTACGGAGACCCAGTACTTC | CAWSVRRTSGSTETQYF
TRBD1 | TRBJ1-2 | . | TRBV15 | TGTGCCACCAGCAGAGAAGAGGGGGCGATCCAGTATAGCTACACCTTC | CATSREEGAIQYSYTF
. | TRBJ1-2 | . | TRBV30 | TGTGCCTGGACTGATGGGGCCGACTATGGCTACACCTTC | CAWTDGADYGYTF
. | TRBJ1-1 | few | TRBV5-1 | TGCGCCAGCAGTCCTCGGACAGCAATGAACACTGAAGCTTTCTTT | CASSPRTAMNTEAFF
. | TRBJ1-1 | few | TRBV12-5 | TGTGCTAGTGGTTCCAGGGTAATGAACACTGAAGCTTTCTTT | CASGSRVMNTEAFF
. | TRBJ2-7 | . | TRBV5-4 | TGTGCCAGCAGCACCTGGACAGCCTACTCCTACGAGCAGTACTTC | CASSTWTAYSYEQYF
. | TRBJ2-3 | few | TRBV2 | TGTGCCAGCAGTGAAATAACTAGCACAGATACGCAGTATTTT | CASSEITSTDTQYF
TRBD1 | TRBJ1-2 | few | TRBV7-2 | TGTGCCAGCAGCGTTTACAGGGGCGATCACTATGGCTACACCTTC | CASSVYRGDHYGYTF
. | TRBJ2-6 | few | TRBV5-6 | TGTGCCAGCAGCTCCTCGGGGTTCTCTGGGGCCAACGTCCTGACTTTC | CASSSSGFSGANVLTF
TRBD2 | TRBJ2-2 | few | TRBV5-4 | TGTGCCAGCAGCCTAAATAGCGGGGCTAACACCGGGGAGCTGTTTTTT | CASSLNSGANTGELFF
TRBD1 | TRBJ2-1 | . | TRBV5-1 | TGCGCCAGCAGCTTGGCTCGGCAGGGGACAGGTCAGTTCTTC | CASSLARQGTGQFF
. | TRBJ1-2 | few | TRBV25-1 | TGTGCCAGCAGTGAATTTAGGGAGCACGGCTACACCTTC | CASSEFREHGYTF
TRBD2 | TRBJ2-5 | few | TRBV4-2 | TGTGCCAGCAGCCAAGCCAGCGGGGGTACCATAGAGACCCAGTACTTC | CASSQASGGTIETQYF
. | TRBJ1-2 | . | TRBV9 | TGTGCCAGCAGCGTAGGAGGATTGGACTATGGCTACACCTTC | CASSVGGLDYGYTF
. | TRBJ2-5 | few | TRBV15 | TGTGCCACCAGCAGAGTAAGGGGTGTTGAGACCCAGTACTTC | CATSRVRGVETQYF
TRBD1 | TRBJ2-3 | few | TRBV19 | TGTGCCAGTAGTCTAGGACAGGGAGAAGATACGCAGTATTTT | CASSLGQGEDTQYF